A single sample is the source of the 27 T cell receptor beta chains below, sequenced in a study of shared clonotypes between healthy human individuals. Naive CD8 cells, CD45RO-negative and positively selected for CCR7, excluded terminally differentiated effector memory CD45RA+ cells. Clones were sequenced by immunoSEQ multiplex PCR, and TCRdb holds only the in-frame ones, with some missing. The data hold about 750,000 clones, with approximately 92% observed a single time. The sample consisted of naive CD8+ T cells sorted from blood. These receptors were obtained from a man aged 25 to 45 in good health.

This rearrangement joins TRBV7-2 to TRBJ1-1; the D gene is possibly TRBD1 (6 bases). The V end was cut by 0 bases, the J end by 6 bases, with 17 bases between. The V gene's germline CDR1 is SGHTA and CDR2 FQGNSA. The CDR3 is 16 residues long. In nucleotides, the CDR3 is TGTGCCAGCAGCTTAGCTGGCGGCAGGGGTGGCTCTGAAGCTTTCTTT. It codes for CASSLAGGRGGSEAFF.

This chain links TRBV19 with TRBJ2-1; TRBD1 agrees at 9 bases. V gave up 2 bases and J gave up 14 bases; unmatched junction bases: 16. This CDR3 comprises 16 residues. Germline CDR1 LNHDA, CDR2 SQIVND (reference sequence). The DNA for the CDR3 is TGTGCCAGTAGTATACCGGGACGCACCGGGACAGGGCAGGAGTTCTTC. It is translated as CASSIPGRTGTGQEFF.

This clone was recorded only once. The genes are TRBV7-9 and TRBJ2-7; perhaps TRBD2 as D (6 bases). Trimming pared 5 bases from V and 2 bases from J, leaving 13 bases between. The CDR3 has 14 residues. Germline V gene data show CDR1 as SEHNR and CDR2 as FQNEAQ (reference sequence). CDR3 loop: CASSGGLPAYEQYF. In DNA form, the CDR3 reads TGTGCCAGCAGCGGAGGACTACCCGCCTACGAGCAGTACTTC. Based on the CDR3 plus reference TRBV7-9 and TRBJ2-7, the full variable domain is DTGVSQNPRHKITKRGQNVTFRCDPISEHNRLYWYRQTLGQGPEFLTYFQNEAQLEKSRLLSDRFSAERPKGSFSTLEIQRTEQGDSAMYLCASSGGLPAYEQYFGPGTRLTVT.

This clone was observed once. The chain joins TRBV27 to TRBJ2-7; D is undetermined. The CDR3 loop spans 14 amino acids. Germline CDR1 is MNHEY and CDR2 is SMNVEV (reference sequence). Deletions cut 6 bases from V and 0 bases from J, with 12 bases between. CDR3 amino acids: CASSLGPLSYEQYF. The CDR3 coding sequence is TGTGCCAGCAGCCTAGGGCCCCTCTCCTACGAGCAGTACTTC.

The chain recombines TRBV9 with TRBJ1-1, with D hard to call. Germline V gene lookup returns CDR1 SGDLS and CDR2 YYNGEE. This CDR3 has 13 amino acids. Between the trimmed V and J ends, which lost 0 bases and 3 bases, there was a span of 6 bases. CDR3 nucleotide sequence: TGTGCCAGCAGCGTAGTTGGGGACACTGAAGCTTTCTTT. It specifies CASSVVGDTEAFF.

The chain is built from TRBV4-1 and TRBJ2-3; possibly TRBD2 for D (6 bases). This CDR3 spans 15 amino acids. The V gene lost 2 bases and the J gene lost 0 bases, with 9 bases spanning the gap. CDR1 and CDR2 from the germline V gene are MGHRA and YSYEKL. For the CDR3, the DNA is TGCGCCAGCAGCCAACTCGGGGGAAGCACAGATACGCAGTATTTT. This translates into CASSQLGGSTDTQYF.

The V call is TRBV5-5, the J call TRBJ2-3, with 13 bases identical to TRBD2. V was clipped by 0 bases and J by 0 bases; unmatched bases: 7. Germline V gene sequence: CDR1 SGHKS, CDR2 YYEKEE (reference sequence). The CDR3 has 19 residues. The CDR3 reads CASSLVGLAGLSSTDTQYF. The CDR3 DNA sequence: TGTGCCAGCAGCTTGGTGGGACTAGCGGGATTGTCTAGCACAGATACGCAGTATTTT.

CDR3 region: CASETDSDNEQFF. The CDR3 DNA follows: TGTGCCAGCGAGACGGACAGTGACAATGAGCAGTTCTTC. This sequence joins TRBV6-6 and TRBJ2-1, with D possibly being TRBD1 (6 bases). CDR3 size: 13 residues. Looked up from germline, CDR1 is MNHNY and CDR2 is SVGAGI (reference sequence). Deletions cut 8 bases from V and 5 bases from J, with 13 bases between.

This rearrangement joins TRBV7-9 to TRBJ2-7; the D is unclear. The V gene's germline CDR1 is SEHNR and CDR2 FQNEAQ (reference sequence). Trimming took off 1 base at V and 5 bases at J, with 6 bases between the two ends. The CDR3 sequence is 12 residues long. CDR3 DNA: TGTGCCAGCAGCTTAGGGAGAAACGAGCAGTACTTC. Its translation: CASSLGRNEQYF.

The chain links TRBV7-6 to TRBJ2-1; 7 bases fit TRBD1. Per germline, CDR1 SGHVS and CDR2 FNYEAQ. This CDR3 is built from 13 residues. J was trimmed by 9 bases and V by 4 bases; bases with no gene match: 6. Written as DNA, the CDR3 is TGTGCCAGCAGCTCCACAGGGGCCGGTGAGCAGTTCTTC. This sequence encodes CASSSTGAGEQFF. Full variable domain (missing parts from reference TRBV7-6 and TRBJ2-1): GAGVSQSPRYKVTKRGQDVALRCDPISGHVSLYWYRQALGQGPEFLTYFNYEAQQDKSGLPNDRFSAERPEGSISTLTIQRTEQRDSAMYRCASSSTGAGEQFFGPGTRLTVL.

The rearrangement joins TRBV5-4 to TRBJ2-7, with unresolved D. CDR3 length equals 12 residues. V was trimmed by 6 bases and J by 6 bases, leaving 13 bases between them. The V gene's germline CDR1 is SGHNT and CDR2 YYREEE (reference sequence). CDR3 nucleotide sequence: TGTGCCAGCAACAAAGACGGCGGCGAGCAGTACTTC. The encoded protein is CASNKDGGEQYF.

This chain joins TRBV6-1 and TRBJ2-5; weak D call: TRBD2 (5 bases). Trimming removed 4 bases at V and 2 bases at J, with 23 bases between. The V gene's germline CDR1 is MNHNS and CDR2 SASEGT. This CDR3 is 18 amino acids long. CDR3 bases: TGTGCCAGCAGTGTCGTTAGCCAGGCCTTCAGGACTCAAGAGACCCAGTACTTC. Translating it yields CASSVVSQAFRTQETQYF.

The chain is built from TRBV6-5 and TRBJ2-1; no definite D call. The length of the CDR3 is 12 residues. The germline gives CDR1 MNHEY, CDR2 SVGAGI. Trimming took off 7 bases at V and 8 bases at J, with 12 bases between the two ends. CDR3 loop: CASTPGGDEQFF. The CDR3 DNA follows: TGTGCCAGCACCCCGGGTGGGGATGAGCAGTTCTTC.

Worth noting for this clone: This sample also contains other DNA sequences that code for the same CDR3. J is TRBJ1-1 and V is TRBV27; maybe TRBD1 (6 bases). Per the germline V gene, CDR1 is MNHEY and CDR2 is SMNVEV (reference sequence). V was cut by 3 bases and J by 2 bases, with 10 bases left in between. This CDR3 has 14 residues. The CDR3 loop reads CASSLGTLNTEAFF. The CDR3 DNA sequence: TGTGCCAGCAGTTTGGGGACACTCAACACTGAAGCTTTCTTT.

The rearrangement uses TRBV4-1 and TRBJ2-1; D might be TRBD2 (6 bases). The V gene lost 6 bases and the J gene lost 9 bases, with 15 bases spanning the gap. The germline V gene has CDR1 MGHRA and CDR2 YSYEKL. The CDR3 has 13 residues. The CDR3 loop is CASSSARGSEQFF. CDR3 bases: TGCGCCAGCAGTTCCGCCCGGGGGAGTGAGCAGTTCTTC.

In its sample, this clone was seen once. This sequence joins TRBV18 and TRBJ2-1; either TRBD1 or TRBD2 may fit D (5 bases each). From germline, CDR1 is KGHSH and CDR2 LQKENI. The length of the CDR3 is 16 residues. Trimming stripped 2 bases from V and 7 bases from J, with 18 bases between. CDR3 coding DNA: TGTGCCAGCTCACCATCCGGGAACGATCCAGGGAATGAGCAGTTCTTC. Translation: CASSPSGNDPGNEQFF.

Details on this clone: Other DNA sequences in the sample encode the same CDR3. The J gene is TRBJ2-1, the V gene TRBV29-1; 9 bases map to TRBD2. Germline-derived CDR1 and CDR2 are SQVTM and ANQGSEA. The CDR3 is 14 amino acids. V lost 1 base and J lost 4; bases outside the gene matches: 2. As DNA, the CDR3 is TGCAGCGTTGAAGGTCTAGCGGGATACAATGAGCAGTTCTTC. It is translated as CSVEGLAGYNEQFF.

The J gene is TRBJ2-1, the V gene TRBV18; D gene ambiguous. From germline, CDR1 is KGHSH and CDR2 LQKENI. Trimming left V 0 bases short and J 10 bases short, with 13 bases between. The CDR3 runs 14 residues. The CDR3 nucleotides are TGTGCCAGCTCACCACCAGAATTGGTCCGAGAGCAGTTCTTC. This codes for CASSPPELVREQFF.

V gene TRBV9 combines with J gene TRBJ2-7; D is possibly TRBD1 or TRBD2 (6 bases each). Germline V gene sequence: CDR1 SGDLS, CDR2 YYNGEE. Between the trimmed V and J ends, which lost 1 base and 2 bases, there was a span of 16 bases. The CDR3 length is 16 residues. Here the CDR3 reads CASSVNPEGVAYEQYF. CDR3 bases: TGTGCCAGCAGCGTAAACCCGGAGGGGGTAGCCTACGAGCAGTACTTC.

Here the CDR3 DNA reads TGTGCCAGCTTGAGATCAGCGGAGGGGGGCACAGATACGCAGTATTTT. Translation: CASLRSAEGGTDTQYF. The chain joins TRBV2 to TRBJ2-3; D possibly matches TRBD1 or TRBD2 (6 bases each). The CDR3 totals 16 residues. Germline V CDR1 and CDR2: SNHLY, FYNNEI. Trimming took 8 bases from V and 1 from J, leaving 19 bases between them.

The rearrangement joins TRBV19 to TRBJ2-7, with 11 bases lining up with TRBD2. CDR3 length: 16 amino acids. The ends lost 5 bases at V and 6 bases at J; junction bases unmatched: 12. Germline V gives CDR1 LNHDA, CDR2 SQIVND (reference sequence). The CDR3 sequence is CASSFLAGGVSSEQYF. CDR3 sequence (DNA): TGTGCCAGTAGTTTTCTAGCGGGAGGTGTGTCGAGCGAGCAGTACTTC.

The chain uses TRBV7-3 and TRBJ2-7; D uncertain. This CDR3 has 12 amino acids. Trimming cost V 2 bases and J 5 bases, with 7 bases left between them. Germline V CDR1 and CDR2: SGHTA, FQGTGA. CDR3 bases: TGTGCCAGCAGCTTAGGGGATGACGAGCAGTACTTC. Amino acid sequence: CASSLGDDEQYF. The full variable domain, its missing parts supplied by reference TRBV7-3 and TRBJ2-7, is GAGVSQTPSNKVTEKGKYVELRCDPISGHTALYWYRQSLGQGPEFLIYFQGTGAADDSGLPNDRFFAVRPEGSVSTLKIQRTERGDSAVYLCASSLGDDEQYFGPGTRLTVT.

The rearrangement links TRBV7-9 to TRBJ2-7, with D possibly TRBD2 on 6 matching bases. This CDR3 comprises 15 residues. Trimming shortened V by 8 bases and J by 0 bases, and 17 bases separated the two germline ends. Germline CDR1 and CDR2: SEHNR and FQNEAQ (reference sequence). The CDR3 DNA is TGTGCCAGCCGACAAACGGAGGGACCCTCCTACGAGCAGTACTTC. Translated, it gives CASRQTEGPSYEQYF. Drawing the rest from reference TRBV7-9 and TRBJ2-7, the complete variable domain is DTGVSQNPRHKITKRGQNVTFRCDPISEHNRLYWYRQTLGQGPEFLTYFQNEAQLEKSRLLSDRFSAERPKGSFSTLEIQRTEQGDSAMYLCASRQTEGPSYEQYFGPGTRLTVT.

The chain joins TRBV7-9 to TRBJ2-7; D tentatively reads TRBD1 or TRBD2 (5 bases each). V lost 1 base and J lost 2, with 12 bases in between. CDR1 and CDR2 from the germline V gene are SEHNR and FQNEAQ (reference sequence). The CDR3 loop spans 15 amino acids. In DNA, the CDR3 is TGTGCCAGCAGCTTAGGGGGACGACGCACCTACGAGCAGTACTTC. Protein: CASSLGGRRTYEQYF. Supplemented by reference TRBV7-9 and TRBJ2-7, the full variable domain reads DTGVSQNPRHKITKRGQNVTFRCDPISEHNRLYWYRQTLGQGPEFLTYFQNEAQLEKSRLLSDRFSAERPKGSFSTLEIQRTEQGDSAMYLCASSLGGRRTYEQYFGPGTRLTVT.

This clone was seen a handful of times. CDR3 residues: CASTDTGDAEAFF. CDR3 DNA: TGTGCCAGCACGGATACGGGAGACGCTGAAGCTTTCTTT. This chain connects TRBV6-6 to TRBJ1-1; D is ambiguous. Trimming pared 7 bases from V and 6 bases from J, leaving 15 bases between. This CDR3 has 13 residues. The germline CDR1 and CDR2 sequences are MNHNY and SVGAGI (reference sequence).

This clone was picked up one time. The chain carries TRBV2 and TRBJ2-7; 10 bases align to TRBD2. In germline, CDR1 is SNHLY, CDR2 FYNNEI. CDR3 length equals 13 residues. Trimming at V came to 6 bases and at J to 4 bases, leaving 3 bases not matched to a gene. This CDR3 is CASRSSGSYEQYF. DNA for the CDR3: TGTGCCAGCAGGTCTAGCGGGAGTTACGAGCAGTACTTC.

The chain recombines TRBV2 with TRBJ1-3, with no clear D. CDR3 length: 14 amino acids. The V end lost 7 bases, the J end lost 0 bases, and 10 bases lay between the germline ends. Germline values: CDR1 SNHLY, CDR2 FYNNEI. The CDR3 DNA sequence: TGTGCCAGCATTCCAGACCTCTCTGGAAACACCATATATTTT. Protein product: CASIPDLSGNTIYF.